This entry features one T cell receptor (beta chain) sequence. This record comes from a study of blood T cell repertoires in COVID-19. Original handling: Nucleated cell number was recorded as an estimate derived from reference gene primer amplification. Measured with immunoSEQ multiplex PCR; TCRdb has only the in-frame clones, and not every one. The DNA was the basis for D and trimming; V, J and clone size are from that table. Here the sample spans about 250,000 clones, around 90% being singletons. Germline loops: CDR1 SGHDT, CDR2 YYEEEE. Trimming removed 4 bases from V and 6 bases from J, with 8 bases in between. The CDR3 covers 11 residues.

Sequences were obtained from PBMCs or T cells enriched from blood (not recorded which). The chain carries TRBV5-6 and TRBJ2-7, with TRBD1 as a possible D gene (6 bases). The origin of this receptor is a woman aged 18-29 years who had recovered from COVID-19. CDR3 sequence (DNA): TGTGCCAGCAGCCGGGACATCGAGCAGTACTTC. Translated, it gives CASSRDIEQYF.